The 3 T cell receptor beta chains below come from one sample, sequenced in a study of T cells in Graves' hyperthyroidism and ophthalmopathy. Amplification of TCR beta CDR3 regions was performed using RNA transcripts as template. The study used the HTBI primer set for a first-round RT-PCR of the TCR CDR3. TCRdb ran MiXCR on the multiplex PCR reads and lists one entry per CDR3 protein. There are hundreds of thousands of distinct CDR3 sequences in the sample; 45% occur only once, and 7% to 7.5% lies in the top ten. Sequencing input: peripheral blood or thyroid tissue (not recorded which). These receptor sequences come from an adult man with Graves' disease, either hyperthyroidism or ophthalmopathy (not recorded which).

A remark on this clonotype: This CDR3 fails to terminate in the conserved phenylalanine or tryptophan, so it likely reflects a read error. The DNA is left out, because the CDR3 cannot be placed on it with certainty; the CDR3 is given as TCRdb lists it. The chain combines TRBV29-1 with TRBJ1-6; the listed D gene, TRBD1, was not tested against the DNA. Germline-derived CDR1 and CDR2 are SQVTM and ANQGSEA. From its first to its last residue, the CDR3 has 12 amino acids. The CDR3: CSVDSPGTGSNY.

The rearrangement joins TRBV7-8 to TRBJ1-5; TRBD1 is a possible D gene (5 bases). This CDR3 region has 14 residues. Germline V gene sequence: CDR1 SGHVS, CDR2 FQNEAQ. Deletions cut 3 bases from V and 1 base from J, with 7 bases between. This CDR3 reads CASSFRDSNQPQHF. In nucleotides, the CDR3 is TGTGCCAGCAGCTTCCGGGACAGCAATCAGCCCCAGCATTTT.

This clonotype has only one observation. J is TRBJ2-7 and V is TRBV2; 8 bases fit TRBD1. V was clipped by 1 base and J by 4 bases; unmatched bases: 6. Germline CDR1 SNHLY, CDR2 FYNNEI. This CDR3 contains 15 residues. This CDR3 reads CASSEGGQDWYEQYF. CDR3 bases: TGTGCCAGCAGTGAAGGGGGACAGGACTGGTACGAGCAGTACTTC.